The source of this T cell receptor beta chain is a study of blood T cell repertoires in COVID-19. The CDR3 is 14 residues long. Trimming cost V 8 bases and J 0 bases, with 11 bases left between them. The germline gives CDR1 MNHEY, CDR2 SMNVEV (reference sequence). Libraries were prepared by immunoSEQ multiplex PCR; TCRdb keeps only in-frame clonotypes and omits some of them. The table has 77,000 or so clones, 75% to 90% seen once. This chain links TRBV27 with TRBJ2-1; no clear D gene. The receptor was derived from an elderly man with acute or convalescent COVID-19. The sample comprised peripheral blood. CDR3: CASGVSGSYNEQFF. For the CDR3, the DNA is TGTGCCAGCGGTGTTAGTGGCTCCTACAATGAGCAGTTCTTC.